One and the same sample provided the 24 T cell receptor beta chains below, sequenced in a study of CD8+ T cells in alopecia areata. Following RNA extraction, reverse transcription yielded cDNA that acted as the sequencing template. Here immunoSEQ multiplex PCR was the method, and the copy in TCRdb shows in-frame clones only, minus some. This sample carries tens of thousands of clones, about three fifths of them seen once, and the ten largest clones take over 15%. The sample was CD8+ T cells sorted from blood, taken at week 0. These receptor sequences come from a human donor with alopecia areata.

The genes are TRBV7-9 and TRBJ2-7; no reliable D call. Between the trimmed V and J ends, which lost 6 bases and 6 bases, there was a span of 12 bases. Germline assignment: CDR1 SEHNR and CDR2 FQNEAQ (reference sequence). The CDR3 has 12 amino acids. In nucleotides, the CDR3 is TGTGCCAGCAGATCGACACGTCCCGAGCAGTACTTC. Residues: CASRSTRPEQYF.

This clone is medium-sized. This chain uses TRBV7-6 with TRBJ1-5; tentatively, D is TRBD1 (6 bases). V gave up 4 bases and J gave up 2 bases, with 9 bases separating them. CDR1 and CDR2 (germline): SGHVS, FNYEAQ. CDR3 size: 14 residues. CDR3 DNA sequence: TGTGCCAGCAGCTCACAGGGCGGCAATCAGCCCCAGCATTTT. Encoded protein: CASSSQGGNQPQHF.

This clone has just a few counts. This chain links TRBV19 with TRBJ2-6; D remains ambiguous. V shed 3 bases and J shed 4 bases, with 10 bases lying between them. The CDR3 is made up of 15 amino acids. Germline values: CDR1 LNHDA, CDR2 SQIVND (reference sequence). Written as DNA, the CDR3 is TGTGCCAGTAGTATCGGGCGACCCGGGGCCAACGTCCTGACTTTC. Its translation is CASSIGRPGANVLTF. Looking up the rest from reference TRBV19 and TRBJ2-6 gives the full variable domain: DGGITQSPKYLFRKEGQNVTLSCEQNLNHDAMYWYRQDPGQGLRLIYYSQIVNDFQKGDIAEGYSVSREKKESFPLTVTSAQKNPTAFYLCASSIGRPGANVLTFGAGSRLTVL.

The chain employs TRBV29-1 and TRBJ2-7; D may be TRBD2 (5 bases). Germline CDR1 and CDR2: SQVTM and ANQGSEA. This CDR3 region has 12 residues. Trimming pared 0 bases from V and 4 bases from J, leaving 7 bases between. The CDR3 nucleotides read TGCAGCGTTGAAGATGGGGAGTACGAGCAGTACTTC. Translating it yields CSVEDGEYEQYF.

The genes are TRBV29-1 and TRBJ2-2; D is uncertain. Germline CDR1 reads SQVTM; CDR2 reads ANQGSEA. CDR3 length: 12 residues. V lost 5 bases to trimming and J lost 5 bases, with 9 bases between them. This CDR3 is CSVCIRTGELFF. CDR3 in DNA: TGCAGCGTTTGCATTCGGACCGGGGAGCTGTTTTTT.

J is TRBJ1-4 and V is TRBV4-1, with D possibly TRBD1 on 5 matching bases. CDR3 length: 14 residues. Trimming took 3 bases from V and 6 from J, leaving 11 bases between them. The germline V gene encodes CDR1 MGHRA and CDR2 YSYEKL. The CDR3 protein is CASSHIVRDEKLFF. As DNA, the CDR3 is TGCGCCAGCAGCCACATCGTCAGGGATGAAAAACTGTTTTTT.

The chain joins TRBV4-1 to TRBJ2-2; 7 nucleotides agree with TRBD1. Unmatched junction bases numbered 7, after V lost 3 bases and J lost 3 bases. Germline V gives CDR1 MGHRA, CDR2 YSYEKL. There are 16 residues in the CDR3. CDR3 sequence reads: CASSHRTGLDTGELFF. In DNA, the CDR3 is TGCGCCAGCAGCCACCGGACAGGATTGGACACCGGGGAGCTGTTTTTT.

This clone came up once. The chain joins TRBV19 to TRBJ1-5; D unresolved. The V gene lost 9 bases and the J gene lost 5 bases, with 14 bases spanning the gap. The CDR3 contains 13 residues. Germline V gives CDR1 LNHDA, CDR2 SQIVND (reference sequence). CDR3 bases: TGTGCCAGCGGGGTATACAGCCATCAGCCCCAGCATTTT. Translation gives CASGVYSHQPQHF.

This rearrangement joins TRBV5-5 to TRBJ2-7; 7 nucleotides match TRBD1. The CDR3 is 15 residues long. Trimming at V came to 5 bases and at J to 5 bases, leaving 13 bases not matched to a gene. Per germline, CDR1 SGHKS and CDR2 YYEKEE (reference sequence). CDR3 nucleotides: TGTGCCAGCAGTTCCACAGGGGCGGCTAACAACGAGCAGTACTTC. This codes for CASSSTGAANNEQYF.

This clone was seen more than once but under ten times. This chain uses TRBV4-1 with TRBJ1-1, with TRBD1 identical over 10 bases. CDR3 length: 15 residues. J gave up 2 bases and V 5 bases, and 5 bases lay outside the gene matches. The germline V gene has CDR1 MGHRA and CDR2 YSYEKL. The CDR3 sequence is CASSFRDRGNTEAFF. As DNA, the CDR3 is TGCGCCAGCAGCTTCCGGGACAGGGGAAACACTGAAGCTTTCTTT.

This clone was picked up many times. CDR3 region: CASTGGLAGTDTQYF. The CDR3 coding sequence is TGTGCCAGCACCGGCGGACTAGCGGGCACAGATACGCAGTATTTT. This sequence joins TRBV6-5 and TRBJ2-3, with 10 nucleotides matching TRBD2. Losses at the gene ends were 7 bases for V and 1 base for J; bases not matched to a gene: 5. This CDR3 spans 15 amino acids. CDR1 MNHEY and CDR2 SVGAGI come from the germline V gene.

In nucleotides, the CDR3 is TGTGCCAGCAGCTTAGATGGCGGATTTAGAACCTACGAGCAGTACTTC. Its protein product is CASSLDGGFRTYEQYF. The rearrangement uses TRBV5-4 and TRBJ2-7; D is unclear. Germline V gives CDR1 SGHNT, CDR2 YYREEE (reference sequence). V dropped 2 bases and J dropped 2 bases, with 17 bases sitting between them. The length of the CDR3 is 16 residues.

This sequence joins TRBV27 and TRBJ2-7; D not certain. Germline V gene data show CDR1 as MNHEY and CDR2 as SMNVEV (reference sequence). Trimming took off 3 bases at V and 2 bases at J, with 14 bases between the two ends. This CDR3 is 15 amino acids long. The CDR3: CASSLGSRPAYEQYF. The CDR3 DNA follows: TGTGCCAGCAGTTTGGGCTCTCGCCCAGCCTACGAGCAGTACTTC.

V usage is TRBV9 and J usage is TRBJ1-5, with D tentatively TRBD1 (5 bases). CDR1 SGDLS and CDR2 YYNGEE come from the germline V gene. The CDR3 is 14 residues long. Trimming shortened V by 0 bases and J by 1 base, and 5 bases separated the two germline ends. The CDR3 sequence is CASSVEGSNQPQHF. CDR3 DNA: TGTGCCAGCAGCGTAGAGGGGAGCAATCAGCCCCAGCATTTT.

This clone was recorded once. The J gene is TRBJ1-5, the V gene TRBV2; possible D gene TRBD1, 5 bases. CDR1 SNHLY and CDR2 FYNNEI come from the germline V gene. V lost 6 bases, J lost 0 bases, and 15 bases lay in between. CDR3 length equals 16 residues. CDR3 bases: TGTGCCAGCAGAATAGACAGTGATAATAGCAATCAGCCCCAGCATTTT. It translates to CASRIDSDNSNQPQHF.

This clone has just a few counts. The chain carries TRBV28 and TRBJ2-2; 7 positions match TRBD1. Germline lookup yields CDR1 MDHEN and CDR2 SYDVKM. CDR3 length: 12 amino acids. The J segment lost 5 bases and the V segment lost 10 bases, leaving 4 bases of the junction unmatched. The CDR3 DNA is TGTGCCACTGACAGGGAAACCGGGGAGCTGTTTTTT. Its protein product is CATDRETGELFF.

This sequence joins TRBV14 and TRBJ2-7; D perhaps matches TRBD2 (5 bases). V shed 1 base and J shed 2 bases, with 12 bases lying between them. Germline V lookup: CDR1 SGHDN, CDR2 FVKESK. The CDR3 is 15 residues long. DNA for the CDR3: TGTGCCAGCAGCCAAGGGACTCGGGGAACCTACGAGCAGTACTTC. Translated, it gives CASSQGTRGTYEQYF.

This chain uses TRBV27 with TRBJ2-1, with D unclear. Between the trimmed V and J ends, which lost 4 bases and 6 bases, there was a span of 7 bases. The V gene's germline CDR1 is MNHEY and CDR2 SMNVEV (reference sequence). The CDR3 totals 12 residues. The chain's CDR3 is CASSSQSNEQFF. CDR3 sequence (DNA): TGTGCCAGCAGTTCGCAAAGCAATGAGCAGTTCTTC.

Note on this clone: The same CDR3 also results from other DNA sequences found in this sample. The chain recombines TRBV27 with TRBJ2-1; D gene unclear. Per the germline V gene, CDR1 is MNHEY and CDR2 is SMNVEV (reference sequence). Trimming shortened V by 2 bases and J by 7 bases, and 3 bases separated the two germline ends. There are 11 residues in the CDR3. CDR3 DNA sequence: TGTGCCAGCAGTTTAGGGAATGAGCAGTTCTTC. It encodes CASSLGNEQFF.

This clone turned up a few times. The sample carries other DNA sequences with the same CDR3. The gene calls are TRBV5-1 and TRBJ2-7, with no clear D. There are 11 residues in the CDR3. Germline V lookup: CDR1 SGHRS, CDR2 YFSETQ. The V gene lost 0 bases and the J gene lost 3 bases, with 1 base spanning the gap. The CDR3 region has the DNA TGCGCCAGCAGCTTGGGCTACGAGCAGTACTTC. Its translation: CASSLGYEQYF.

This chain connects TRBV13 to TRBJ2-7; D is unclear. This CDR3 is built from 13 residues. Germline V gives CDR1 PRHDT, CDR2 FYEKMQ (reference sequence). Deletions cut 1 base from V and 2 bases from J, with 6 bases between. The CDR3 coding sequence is TGTGCCAGCAGCTTAGCACATACCTACGAGCAGTACTTC. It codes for CASSLAHTYEQYF.

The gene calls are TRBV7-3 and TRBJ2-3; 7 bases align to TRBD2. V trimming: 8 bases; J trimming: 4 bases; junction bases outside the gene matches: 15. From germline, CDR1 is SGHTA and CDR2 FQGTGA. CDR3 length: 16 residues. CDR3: CASSLFGGSSPDTQYF. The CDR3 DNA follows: TGTGCCAGCTCACTTTTTGGCGGGAGTAGTCCAGATACGCAGTATTTT.

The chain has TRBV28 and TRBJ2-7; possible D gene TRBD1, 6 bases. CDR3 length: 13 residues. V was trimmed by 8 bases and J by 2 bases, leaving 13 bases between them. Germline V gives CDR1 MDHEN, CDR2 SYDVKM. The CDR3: CASAQGWTYEQYF. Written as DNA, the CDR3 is TGTGCCAGCGCCCAGGGGTGGACCTACGAGCAGTACTTC.

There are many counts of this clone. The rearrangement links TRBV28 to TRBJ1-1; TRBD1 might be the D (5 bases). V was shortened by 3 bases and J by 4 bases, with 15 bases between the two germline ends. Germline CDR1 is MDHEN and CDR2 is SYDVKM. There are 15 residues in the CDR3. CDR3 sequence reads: CASSFGRGVFTEAFF. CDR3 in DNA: TGTGCCAGCAGTTTCGGGCGGGGGGTATTCACTGAAGCTTTCTTT.